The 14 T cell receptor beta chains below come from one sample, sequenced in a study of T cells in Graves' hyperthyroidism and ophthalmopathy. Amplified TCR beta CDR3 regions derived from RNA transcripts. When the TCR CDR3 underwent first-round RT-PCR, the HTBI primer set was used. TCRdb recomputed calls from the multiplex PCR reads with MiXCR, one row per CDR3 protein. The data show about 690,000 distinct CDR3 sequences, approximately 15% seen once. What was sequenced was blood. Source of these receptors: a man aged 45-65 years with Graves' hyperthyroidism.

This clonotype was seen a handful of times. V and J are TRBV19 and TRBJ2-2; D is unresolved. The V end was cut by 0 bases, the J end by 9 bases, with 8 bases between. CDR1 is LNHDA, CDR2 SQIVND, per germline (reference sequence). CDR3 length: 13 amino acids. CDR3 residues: CASSIDEYRELFF. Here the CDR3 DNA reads TGTGCCAGTAGTATAGACGAGTACCGGGAGCTGTTTTTT.

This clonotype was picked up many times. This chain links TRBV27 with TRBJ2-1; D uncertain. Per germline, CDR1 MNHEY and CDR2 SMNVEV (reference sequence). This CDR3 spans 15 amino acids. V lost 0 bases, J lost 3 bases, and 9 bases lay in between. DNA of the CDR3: TGTGCCAGCAGTTTATCTGGGTGGATCTACAATGAGCAGTTCTTC. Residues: CASSLSGWIYNEQFF.

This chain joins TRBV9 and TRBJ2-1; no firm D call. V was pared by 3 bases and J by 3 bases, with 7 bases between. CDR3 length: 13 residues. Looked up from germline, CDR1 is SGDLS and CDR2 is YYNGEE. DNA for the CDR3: TGTGCCAGCAGCGGCGACTTCTACAATGAGCAGTTCTTC. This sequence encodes CASSGDFYNEQFF.

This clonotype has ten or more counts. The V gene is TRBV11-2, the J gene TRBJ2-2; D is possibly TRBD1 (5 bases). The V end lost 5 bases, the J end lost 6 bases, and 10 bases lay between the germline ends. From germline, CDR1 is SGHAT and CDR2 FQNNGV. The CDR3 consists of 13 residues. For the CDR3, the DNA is TGTGCCAGCAGCATCGGACATCCCGGGGAGCTGTTTTTT. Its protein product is CASSIGHPGELFF.

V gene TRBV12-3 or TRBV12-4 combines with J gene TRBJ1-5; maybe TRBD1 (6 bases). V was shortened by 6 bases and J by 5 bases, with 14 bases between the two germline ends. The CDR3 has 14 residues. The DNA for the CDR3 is TGTGCCAGCAGCCTTCAGGGACATGATCAGCCCCAGCATTTT. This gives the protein CASSLQGHDQPQHF.

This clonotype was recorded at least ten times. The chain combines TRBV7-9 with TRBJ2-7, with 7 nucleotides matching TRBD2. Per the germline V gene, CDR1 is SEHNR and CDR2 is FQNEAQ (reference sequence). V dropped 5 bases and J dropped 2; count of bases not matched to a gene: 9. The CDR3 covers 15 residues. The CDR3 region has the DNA TGTGCCAGCAGCCCGTTCCCTAGCGGCCCCTACGAGCAGTACTTC. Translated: CASSPFPSGPYEQYF.

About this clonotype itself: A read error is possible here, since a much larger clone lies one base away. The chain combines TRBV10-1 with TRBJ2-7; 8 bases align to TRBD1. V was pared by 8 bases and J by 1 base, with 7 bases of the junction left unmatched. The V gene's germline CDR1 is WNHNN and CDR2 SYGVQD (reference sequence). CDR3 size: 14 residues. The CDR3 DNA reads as TGCGCCAGCGCATCCGGGACAGGTTCCTACGAGCAGTACTTC. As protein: CASASGTGSYEQYF.

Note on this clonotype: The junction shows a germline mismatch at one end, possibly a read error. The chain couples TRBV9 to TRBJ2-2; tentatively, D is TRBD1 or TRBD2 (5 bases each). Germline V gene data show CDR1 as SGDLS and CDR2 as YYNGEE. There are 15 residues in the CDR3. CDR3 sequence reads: CASSSGTGNTGEPFF. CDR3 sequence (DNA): TGTGCCAGCAGCTCCGGGACGGGGAACACCGGGGAGCCGTTTTTT.

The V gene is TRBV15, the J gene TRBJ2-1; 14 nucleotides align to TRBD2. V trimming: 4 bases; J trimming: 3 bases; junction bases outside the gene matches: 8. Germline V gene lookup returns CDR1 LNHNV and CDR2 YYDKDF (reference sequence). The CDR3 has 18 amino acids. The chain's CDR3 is CATSTGLAGDSIYNEQFF. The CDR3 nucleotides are TGTGCCACCAGCACGGGACTAGCGGGAGACAGTATCTACAATGAGCAGTTCTTC.

This CDR3 reads CASSYSLDRPYEQYF. CDR3 nucleotide sequence: TGTGCCAGCAGTTACTCTTTGGACAGGCCCTACGAGCAGTACTTC. This chain links TRBV6-6 with TRBJ2-7; 7 nucleotides agree with TRBD1. V was clipped by 0 bases and J by 2 bases; unmatched bases: 4. Germline V gene sequence: CDR1 MNHNY, CDR2 SVGAGI (reference sequence). The CDR3 consists of 15 residues.

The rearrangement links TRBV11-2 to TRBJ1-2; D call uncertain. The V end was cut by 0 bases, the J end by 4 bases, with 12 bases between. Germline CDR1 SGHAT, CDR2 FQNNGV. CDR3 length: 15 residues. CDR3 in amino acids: CASSLDPQAVYGYTF. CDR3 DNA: TGTGCCAGCAGCTTAGATCCGCAGGCGGTCTATGGCTACACCTTC.

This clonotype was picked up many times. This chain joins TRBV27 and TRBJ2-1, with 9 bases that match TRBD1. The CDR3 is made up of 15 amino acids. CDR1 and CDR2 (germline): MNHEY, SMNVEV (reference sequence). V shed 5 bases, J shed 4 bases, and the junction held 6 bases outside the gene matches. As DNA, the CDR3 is TGTGCCAGCAGTGACCGGGACAGGGAATACAATGAGCAGTTCTTC. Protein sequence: CASSDRDREYNEQFF.

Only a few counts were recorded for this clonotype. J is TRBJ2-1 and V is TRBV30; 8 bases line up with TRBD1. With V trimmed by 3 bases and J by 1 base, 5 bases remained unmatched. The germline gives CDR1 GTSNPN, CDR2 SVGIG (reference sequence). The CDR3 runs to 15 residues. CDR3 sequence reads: CAWSTGTGSYNEQFF. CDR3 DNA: TGTGCCTGGAGCACCGGGACAGGATCCTACAATGAGCAGTTCTTC.

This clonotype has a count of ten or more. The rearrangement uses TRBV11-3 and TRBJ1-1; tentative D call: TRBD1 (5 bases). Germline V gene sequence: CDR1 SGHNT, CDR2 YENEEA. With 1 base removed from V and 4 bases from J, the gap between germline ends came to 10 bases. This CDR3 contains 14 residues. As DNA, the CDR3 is TGTGCCAGCAGCTTAGGAGGGACGGGCACTGAAGCTTTCTTT. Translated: CASSLGGTGTEAFF.